The 4 T cell receptor beta chains below all came from one sample that was sequenced in a study of T cells in localized non-small cell lung cancer (dated by TCRdb to the early 2020s). Receptor amplification or capture employed the immunoSEQ multiplex PCR assay. Drawn from immuneACCESS, this table holds only the in-frame rearrangements with V and J called that TCRdb kept. Clones are partly lost; checked studies trace under half to an unresolved V gene and leave the rest unexplained. The sample has tens of thousands of clones on record, around 90% of them singletons. Jointly, the top ten make up about 2.5% of the sample. The starting material was peripheral blood, obtained before any cancer treatment. The receptors derive from a woman between 35 and 75 years old with stage I lung adenocarcinoma.

V usage is TRBV29-1 and J usage is TRBJ2-3, with D maybe TRBD2 (6 bases). The CDR3 consists of 14 residues. Germline V lookup: CDR1 SQVTM, CDR2 ANQGSEA. V gave up 4 bases and J gave up 2 bases, with 13 bases separating them. CDR3 DNA: TGCAGCGTTGGTCGGGGGTCGGCCACAGATACGCAGTATTTT. This translates into CSVGRGSATDTQYF.

This rearrangement joins TRBV13 to TRBJ2-5; D perhaps matches TRBD2 (5 bases). The CDR3 loop spans 14 amino acids. Germline V gene data show CDR1 as PRHDT and CDR2 as FYEKMQ (reference sequence). Trimming removed 3 bases from V and 9 bases from J, with 17 bases in between. CDR3 in DNA: TGTGCCAGCAGCTTCGACCCCCTATCCGGGGCCCAGTACTTC. Amino acid sequence: CASSFDPLSGAQYF.

This chain joins TRBV15 and TRBJ2-3; no definite D call. Trimming cost V 1 base and J 7 bases, with 12 bases left between them. This CDR3 is built from 14 residues. CDR1 is LNHNV, CDR2 YYDKDF, per germline (reference sequence). The CDR3, as DNA: TGTGCCACCAGCAGAGCATCAAAGGGTCATACGCAGTATTTT. It translates to CATSRASKGHTQYF.

In nucleotides, the CDR3 is TGTGCCTGGAGTCAGGGGGGGGGACTCTACAATGAGCAGTTCTTC. This codes for CAWSQGGGLYNEQFF. V gene TRBV30 combines with J gene TRBJ2-1; tentatively, D is TRBD1 or TRBD2 (7 bases each). This CDR3 is built from 15 residues. From germline, CDR1 is GTSNPN and CDR2 SVGIG (reference sequence). V lost 2 bases and J 3 bases, leaving 14 bases between the germline ends.